The sequence of this T cell receptor (beta chain) was determined in a study of blood T cell repertoires in COVID-19. Study information: Material from acute and convalescent COVID-19 was sourced from the United States, Italy and Spain.

Seattle cases were enrolled at active infection and followed longitudinally. The CDR3 runs 14 residues. Germline-derived CDR1 and CDR2 are MGHRA and YSYEKL. V was pared by 7 bases and J by 1 base, with 13 bases between. Only in-frame clones appear in the TCRdb table, and some are missing; sequencing was by immunoSEQ multiplex PCR. The data hold 330,000 or so clones, with over 85% observed a single time. The source material was peripheral blood. This TCR was sampled from a woman aged 60-75 years with COVID-19, enrolled during active disease. The rearrangement uses TRBV4-1 and TRBJ1-1; unclear D gene. The CDR3: CASTVLRQNTEAFF. In DNA form, the CDR3 reads TGCGCCAGCACCGTTCTTAGACAGAACACTGAAGCTTTCTTT.